The 4 T cell receptor beta chains reported below all come from one sample, sequenced in a study of blood T cell repertoires in COVID-19. The data were produced by immunoSEQ multiplex PCR, yet TCRdb's version contains in-frame clones alone and is incomplete. The sample has about 500,000 clones, approximately 88% seen once. Sequencing was performed on peripheral blood. The receptors here all came from a woman aged 50 to 60 with COVID-19, enrolled during active disease.

The V call is TRBV7-5, the J call TRBJ1-1. TRBV7-5 is a recognized pseudogene. The CDR3 sequence is 14 residues long. This CDR3 reads CARGGRTSHTEAFF. CDR3 nucleotides: TGTGCCAGGGGGGGGCGGACATCCCACACTGAAGCTTTCTTT.

This rearrangement joins TRBV27 to TRBJ1-2, with TRBD1 matching over 10 bases. V lost 5 bases, J lost 2 bases, and 8 bases stayed unmatched. CDR1 is MNHEY and CDR2 is SMNVEV in the germline V gene (reference sequence). The CDR3 length is 16 residues. CDR3 DNA: TGTGCCAGCAGTCTCCATGGACAGGGGGAAAACTATGGCTACACCTTC. This codes for CASSLHGQGENYGYTF.

This sequence joins TRBV18 and TRBJ2-7; a weak D match, TRBD1 (5 bases). V lost 11 bases and J 6 bases, leaving 11 bases between the germline ends. The CDR3 sequence is 10 residues long. The V gene's germline CDR1 is KGHSH and CDR2 LQKENI. CDR3 sequence reads: CASRGTEQYF. CDR3 nucleotides: TGTGCCTCAAGGGGTACCGAGCAGTACTTC.

The chain recombines TRBV9 with TRBJ2-7; 10 nucleotides align to TRBD1. Germline V gives CDR1 SGDLS, CDR2 YYNGEE. Trimming took 4 bases from V and 5 from J; bases not matched to a gene: 9. The CDR3 consists of 15 residues. DNA for the CDR3: TGTGCCAGCAGCTCTAGACAGGGGGCAGGCGACGAGCAGTACTTC. This sequence encodes CASSSRQGAGDEQYF.